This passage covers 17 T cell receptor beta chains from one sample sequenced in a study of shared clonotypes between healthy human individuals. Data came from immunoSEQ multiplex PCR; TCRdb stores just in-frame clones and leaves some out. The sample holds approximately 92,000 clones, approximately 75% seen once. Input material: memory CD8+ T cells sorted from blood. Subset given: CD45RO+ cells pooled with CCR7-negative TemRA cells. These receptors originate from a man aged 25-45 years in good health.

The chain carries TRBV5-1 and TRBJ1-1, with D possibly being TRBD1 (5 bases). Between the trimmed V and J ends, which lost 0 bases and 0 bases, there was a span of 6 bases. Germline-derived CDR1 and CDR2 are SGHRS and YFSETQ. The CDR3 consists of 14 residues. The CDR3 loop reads CASSLGQMNTEAFF. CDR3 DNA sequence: TGCGCCAGCAGCTTGGGACAGATGAACACTGAAGCTTTCTTT.

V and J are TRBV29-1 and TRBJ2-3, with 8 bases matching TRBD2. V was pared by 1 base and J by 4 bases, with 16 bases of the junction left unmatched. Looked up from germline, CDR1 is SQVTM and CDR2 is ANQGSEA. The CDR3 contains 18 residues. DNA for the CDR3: TGCAGCGTTGAAGGTTTCGCGGGGGGACTTTTTGAGGCAGATACGCAGTATTTT. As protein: CSVEGFAGGLFEADTQYF.

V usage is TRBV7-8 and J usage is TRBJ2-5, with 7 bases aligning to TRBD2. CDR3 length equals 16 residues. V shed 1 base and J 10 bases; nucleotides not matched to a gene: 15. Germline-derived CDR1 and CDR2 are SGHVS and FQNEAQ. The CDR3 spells CASSLVRLAEASDQYF. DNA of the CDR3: TGTGCCAGCAGCTTAGTTCGCCTAGCGGAAGCTTCAGACCAGTACTTC.

CDR3 protein: CASSLSRGLSGNTIYF. The CDR3 nucleotides are TGTGCCAGCAGCCTATCTCGGGGGCTCTCTGGAAACACCATATATTTT. This chain uses TRBV28 with TRBJ1-3; a possible D gene is TRBD1 (6 bases). Trimming took 6 bases from V and 0 from J, leaving 15 bases between them. The germline CDR1 and CDR2 sequences are MDHEN and SYDVKM. This CDR3 is 16 amino acids long.

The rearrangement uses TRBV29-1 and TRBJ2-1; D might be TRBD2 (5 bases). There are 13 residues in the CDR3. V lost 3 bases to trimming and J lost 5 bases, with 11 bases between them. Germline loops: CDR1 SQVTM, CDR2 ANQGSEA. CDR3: CSVEVLRDNEQFF. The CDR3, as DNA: TGCAGCGTTGAGGTTTTGCGGGACAATGAGCAGTTCTTC.

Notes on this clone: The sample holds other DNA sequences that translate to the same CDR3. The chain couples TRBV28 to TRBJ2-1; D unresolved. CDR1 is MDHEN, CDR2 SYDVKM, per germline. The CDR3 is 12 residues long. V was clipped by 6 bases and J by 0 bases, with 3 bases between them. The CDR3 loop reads CASSLSYNEQFF. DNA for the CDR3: TGTGCCAGCAGCCTCTCCTACAATGAGCAGTTCTTC.

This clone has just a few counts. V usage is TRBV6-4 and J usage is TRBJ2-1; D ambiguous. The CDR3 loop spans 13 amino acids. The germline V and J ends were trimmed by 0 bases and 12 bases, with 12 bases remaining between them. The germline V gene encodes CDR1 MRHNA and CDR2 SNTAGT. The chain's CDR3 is CASSDSSSSGQFF. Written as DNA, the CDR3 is TGTGCCAGCAGTGACTCGAGTTCCTCGGGGCAGTTCTTC.

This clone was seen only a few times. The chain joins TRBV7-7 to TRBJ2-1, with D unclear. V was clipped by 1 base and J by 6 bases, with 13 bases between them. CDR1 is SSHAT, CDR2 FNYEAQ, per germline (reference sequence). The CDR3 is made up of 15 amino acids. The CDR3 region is CASSLDDSMGNEQFF. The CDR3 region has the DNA TGTGCCAGCAGCTTAGATGATTCCATGGGCAATGAGCAGTTCTTC.

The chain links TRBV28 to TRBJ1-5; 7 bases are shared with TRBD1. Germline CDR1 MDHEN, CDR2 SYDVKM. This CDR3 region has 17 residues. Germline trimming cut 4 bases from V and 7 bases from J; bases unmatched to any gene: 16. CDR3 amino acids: CASSSGQGGSVIQPQHF. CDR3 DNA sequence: TGTGCCAGCAGTTCCGGCCAAGGGGGCTCGGTTATACAGCCCCAGCATTTT.

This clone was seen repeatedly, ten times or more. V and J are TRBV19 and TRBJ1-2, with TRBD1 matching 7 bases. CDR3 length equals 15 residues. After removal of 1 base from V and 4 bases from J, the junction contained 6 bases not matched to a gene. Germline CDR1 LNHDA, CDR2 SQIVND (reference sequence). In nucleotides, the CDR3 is TGTGCCAGTAGTATAGGGCAGGGACAGCTCTATGGCTACACCTTC. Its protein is CASSIGQGQLYGYTF. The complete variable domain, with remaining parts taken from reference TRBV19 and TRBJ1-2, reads DGGITQSPKYLFRKEGQNVTLSCEQNLNHDAMYWYRQDPGQGLRLIYYSQIVNDFQKGDIAEGYSVSREKKESFPLTVTSAQKNPTAFYLCASSIGQGQLYGYTFGSGTRLTVV.

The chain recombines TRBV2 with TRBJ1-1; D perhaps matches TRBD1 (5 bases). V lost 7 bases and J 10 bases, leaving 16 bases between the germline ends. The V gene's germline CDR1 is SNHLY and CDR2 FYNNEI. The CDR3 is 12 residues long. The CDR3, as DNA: TGTGCCAGCAACGACGGGACGAATCGAGCTTTCTTT. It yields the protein CASNDGTNRAFF.

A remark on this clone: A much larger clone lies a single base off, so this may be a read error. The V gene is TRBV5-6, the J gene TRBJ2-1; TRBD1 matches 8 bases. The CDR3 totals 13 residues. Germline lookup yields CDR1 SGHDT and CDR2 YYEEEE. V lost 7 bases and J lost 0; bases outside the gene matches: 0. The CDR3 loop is CASGTGSYNEQFF. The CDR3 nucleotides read TGTGCCAGCGGGACAGGCTCCTACAATGAGCAGTTCTTC.

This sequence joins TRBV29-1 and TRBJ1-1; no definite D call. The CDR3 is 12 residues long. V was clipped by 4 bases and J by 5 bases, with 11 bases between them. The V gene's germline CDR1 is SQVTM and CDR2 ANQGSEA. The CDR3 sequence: CSVAPRLTEAFF. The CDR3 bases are TGCAGCGTTGCTCCCCGGCTGACTGAAGCTTTCTTT.

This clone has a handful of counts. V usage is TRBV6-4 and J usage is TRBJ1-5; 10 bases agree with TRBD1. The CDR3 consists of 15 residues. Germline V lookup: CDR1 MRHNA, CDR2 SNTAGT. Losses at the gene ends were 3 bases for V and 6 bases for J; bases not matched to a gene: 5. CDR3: CASSEGTGVPQPQHF. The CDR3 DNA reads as TGTGCCAGCAGTGAGGGGACAGGGGTCCCTCAGCCCCAGCATTTT.

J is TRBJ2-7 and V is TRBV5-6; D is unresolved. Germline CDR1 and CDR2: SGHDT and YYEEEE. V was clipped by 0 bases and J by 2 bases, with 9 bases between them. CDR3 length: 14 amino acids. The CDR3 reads CASSLGRYPYEQYF. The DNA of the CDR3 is TGTGCCAGCAGCTTGGGCCGATACCCCTACGAGCAGTACTTC.

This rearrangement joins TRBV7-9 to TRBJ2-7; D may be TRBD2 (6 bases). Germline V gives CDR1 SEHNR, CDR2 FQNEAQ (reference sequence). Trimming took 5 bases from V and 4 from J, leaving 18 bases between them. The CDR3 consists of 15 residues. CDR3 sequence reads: CASSRWTGSWYEQYF. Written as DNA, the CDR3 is TGTGCCAGCAGCCGATGGACCGGGAGCTGGTACGAGCAGTACTTC. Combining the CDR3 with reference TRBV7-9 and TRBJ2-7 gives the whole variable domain DTGVSQNPRHKITKRGQNVTFRCDPISEHNRLYWYRQTLGQGPEFLTYFQNEAQLEKSRLLSDRFSAERPKGSFSTLEIQRTEQGDSAMYLCASSRWTGSWYEQYFGPGTRLTVT.

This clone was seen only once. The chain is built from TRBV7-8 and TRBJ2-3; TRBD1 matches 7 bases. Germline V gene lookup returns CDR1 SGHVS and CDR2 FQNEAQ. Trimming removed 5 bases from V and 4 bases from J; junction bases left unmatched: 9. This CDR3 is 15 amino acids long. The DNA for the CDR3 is TGTGCCAGCAGCCCTGACAGGGTCACATCAGATACGCAGTATTTT. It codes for CASSPDRVTSDTQYF.